The rows below give T cell receptor beta chains drawn from one sample of a study of persistence of HIV-infected CD4 T cells. TCRdb keeps only in-frame clones here, not all; method: immunoSEQ multiplex PCR. The top ten clones hold 1.6% of a sample with 35,000 to 45,000 clones, roughly 80% of them seen once. No antigen has been identified for these receptors. The sequenced sample was CD4+ T cells sorted from PBMCs after roughly 19-hour stimulation, obtained from a patient who received antiretroviral therapy. The source of these receptors is an adult man with HIV who was CMV-seropositive. The CDR3 runs from the conserved cysteine through the conserved F or W. The D gene is left open where the match is weak.

d_gene,v_gene,j_gene,CDR3aa
TRBD1,TRBV7-9,TRBJ2-1,CASSPGQGSNEQFF
TRBD2,TRBV28,TRBJ2-3,CASSNGGDYTDTQYF
.,TRBV7-8,TRBJ1-1,CASSLVSGMNTEAFF
.,TRBV15,TRBJ1-1,CATSRDPLSIGGTEAFF
TRBD1,TRBV19,TRBJ1-2,CASSISGTEPYYGYTF
.,TRBV20-1,TRBJ1-6,CSASTDLLLYNSPLHF
TRBD2,TRBV7-3,TRBJ2-3,CASSPQRGGANTQYF
TRBD1,TRBV28,TRBJ1-1,CASSAQGVFTEAFF
.,TRBV27,TRBJ2-2,CASSFRDTGELFF
TRBD2,TRBV5-1,TRBJ2-1,CASSSTSGGNHSYNEQFF
.,TRBV10-2,TRBJ2-6,CASTPNPQGAGANVLTF
TRBD1,TRBV30,TRBJ2-7,CAWSVKGAVYEQYF
.,TRBV10-3,TRBJ2-3,CATKNGGSGDTQYF
.,TRBV7-7,TRBJ1-2,CASPPRWYPLDYGYTF
TRBD2,TRBV7-9,TRBJ2-5,CASSSGLAGKETQYF
.,TRBV3-1/TRBV3-2,TRBJ2-3,CASSKSYGPQDTQYF
.,TRBV29-1,TRBJ2-2,CSAGVLGTGELFF
TRBD1,TRBV3-1/TRBV3-2,TRBJ2-7,CASSPPGTGNYEQYF
.,TRBV5-1,TRBJ2-5,CASGRTGETQYF
.,TRBV7-3,TRBJ2-3,CASSLNPNRPFTDTQYF
.,TRBV15,TRBJ1-5,CATSRGQESNQPQHF
.,TRBV5-1,TRBJ2-6,CASSRQGTTGANVLTF
.,TRBV10-1,TRBJ2-1,CASSLGVEQFF
TRBD1,TRBV12-5,TRBJ2-3,CASGPGQKTDTQYF
TRBD2,TRBV4-1,TRBJ2-3,CAVPVDLLAGGPDTQYF
TRBD2,TRBV5-1,.,CASSLAGVAGVSYEQYF
TRBD1,TRBV6-5,TRBJ1-6,CASSYRANRGNSPLHF
TRBD2,TRBV2,TRBJ2-3,CASRLAGGYTDTQYF
.,TRBV12-3/TRBV12-4,TRBJ2-7,CAAGSSYEQYF
.,TRBV28,TRBJ1-2,CASSPSSPANYGYTF
.,TRBV6-2/TRBV6-3,TRBJ1-5,CASSYSSQLLYSNQPQHF
.,TRBV5-1,TRBJ2-1,CASSSREIARNEQFF
.,TRBV13,TRBJ2-7,CASSRLGVPYEQYF
.,TRBV5-1,TRBJ1-1,CASSLLGEVNTEAFF
TRBD1,TRBV3-1/TRBV3-2,TRBJ2-3,CASSSGGADTQYF
TRBD1,TRBV28,TRBJ2-7,CASSRWTGSSYEQYF
TRBD2,TRBV19,TRBJ2-7,CASSIQTSGAYEQYF
.,TRBV28,TRBJ2-6,CATEDSPGGANVLTF
TRBD1,TRBV6-5,TRBJ1-3,CASRGQGENTIYF
.,TRBV7-4,TRBJ2-3,CASSLPDTQYF
TRBD1,TRBV19,TRBJ1-5,CASWDRGANQPQHF
.,TRBV3-1/TRBV3-2,TRBJ2-2,CASSQVFGRGSRQVVGTGELFF
TRBD1,TRBV5-1,TRBJ1-1,CASSPGQENTEAFF
TRBD1,TRBV2,TRBJ1-2,CASRREDRGVYGYTF
.,TRBV5-5,TRBJ2-7,CASSLVERSYEQYF
.,TRBV11-1,TRBJ2-1,CASSTPGTYNEQFF
.,TRBV2,TRBJ2-7,CASSGQRSYEQYF
.,TRBV6-1,TRBJ2-6,CATQRGQGGANVLTF
.,TRBV6-1,TRBJ2-6,CASSEREAGANVLTF
.,TRBV7-3,TRBJ1-5,CASSQTVNQPQHF
.,TRBV7-2,TRBJ1-2,CASSLAVNYGYTF
.,TRBV6-1,TRBJ1-1,CASSEARGEAFF
.,TRBV28,TRBJ1-6,CASQLRGSYNSPLHF
TRBD1,TRBV19,TRBJ1-5,CASSSGTGVYQPQHF
TRBD1,TRBV19,TRBJ1-2,CASVPPDRDGYTF
.,TRBV27,TRBJ2-7,CASSLKGPSYYEQYF
.,TRBV18,TRBJ2-7,CASSYNQGDEQYF